This T cell receptor beta chain was documented in a study of OX40 agonist ivuxolimab in advanced cancers. Data came from immunoSEQ multiplex PCR; TCRdb stores just in-frame clones and leaves some out. Among 25,000 to 35,000 clones listed, 70% to 85% were seen once. With baseline, cycle 4 day 1, and cycle 7 day 1 as timepoints, blood was sampled. The input for sequencing was CD4+ or CD8+ T cells sorted from blood, taken in a trial of the OX40 agonist ivuxolimab. This TCR was recovered from an adult with an advanced solid tumor such as melanoma, head and neck, liver or kidney cancer.

The CDR3 protein is CASSLGRGGEQYF. The DNA of the CDR3 is TGTGCCAGCAGCTTAGGCAGGGGAGGAGAGCAGTACTTC. The chain uses TRBV7-8 and TRBJ2-7; tentatively, D is TRBD1 or TRBD2 (6 bases each). The CDR3 runs 13 residues. Trimming removed 1 base at V and 7 bases at J, with 11 bases between. CDR1 is SGHVS and CDR2 is FQNEAQ in the germline V gene.